One sample yielded the 15 T cell receptor beta chains listed below, sequenced in a study of blood T cell repertoires in COVID-19. Sequencing used immunoSEQ multiplex PCR; TCRdb keeps in-frame clones, though not all of them. This table has 270,000 or so clones, roughly four fifths appearing once. The sequenced sample was peripheral blood. The origin of the receptors is a woman between 45 and 60 years old who had recovered from COVID-19.

This clone was seen once. The genes are TRBV2 and TRBJ2-3; 8 bases map to TRBD1. Germline assignment: CDR1 SNHLY and CDR2 FYNNEI. This CDR3 has 14 amino acids. V shed 2 bases and J 4 bases; nucleotides not matched to a gene: 2. CDR3 in DNA: TGTGCCAGCAGTGAACAGGGGGCCGCAGATACGCAGTATTTT. Protein: CASSEQGAADTQYF. Based on the CDR3 plus reference TRBV2 and TRBJ2-3, the full variable domain is EPEVTQTPSHQVTQMGQEVILRCVPISNHLYFYWYRQILGQKVEFLVSFYNNEISEKSEIFDDQFSVERPDGSNFTLKIRSTKLEDSAMYFCASSEQGAADTQYFGPGTRLTVL.

J is TRBJ1-2 and V is TRBV27; D is uncertain. The V gene lost 3 bases and the J gene lost 5 bases, with 13 bases spanning the gap. Germline assignment: CDR1 MNHEY and CDR2 SMNVEV (reference sequence). This CDR3 is 14 amino acids long. CDR3 in DNA: TGTGCCAGCAGTTTGTCGGGAGTACAGTATGGCTACACCTTC. Translation gives CASSLSGVQYGYTF.

The rearrangement uses TRBV6-2 or TRBV6-3 and TRBJ1-1, with a weak D call TRBD1 (5 bases). The CDR3 is 12 amino acids. The V end lost 4 bases, the J end lost 6 bases, and 9 bases lay between the germline ends. Germline assignment: CDR1 MNHEY and CDR2 SVGEGT. The CDR3 region is CASSSQGSEAFF. The CDR3 nucleotides read TGTGCCAGCAGTTCCCAGGGATCTGAAGCTTTCTTT.

The chain uses TRBV27 and TRBJ2-7; tentative D call: TRBD2 (6 bases). The CDR3 has 15 amino acids. CDR1 and CDR2 (germline): MNHEY, SMNVEV (reference sequence). V was pared by 6 bases and J by 0 bases, with 15 bases between. In DNA form, the CDR3 reads TGTGCCAGCAGCCTTTATCGGGAGAGCTCCTACGAGCAGTACTTC. This gives the protein CASSLYRESSYEQYF.

This chain connects TRBV5-1 to TRBJ1-2; D is perhaps TRBD1 (6 bases). V lost 0 bases to trimming and J lost 2 bases, with 17 bases between them. This CDR3 spans 17 amino acids. The germline CDR1 and CDR2 sequences are SGHRS and YFSETQ. The DNA of the CDR3 is TGCGCCAGCAGCTTGGACCATACAGGGATCGGGAACTATGGCTACACCTTC. It specifies CASSLDHTGIGNYGYTF.

V is TRBV28 and J is TRBJ2-6; 7 bases line up with TRBD1. CDR3 length equals 16 residues. Looked up from germline, CDR1 is MDHEN and CDR2 is SYDVKM. The trim removed 2 bases at V and 2 bases at J, leaving 3 bases unmatched. CDR3 DNA sequence: TGTGCCAGCAGTTTACACCAGGGGGCTGGGGCCAACGTCCTGACTTTC. The encoded protein is CASSLHQGAGANVLTF.

V is TRBV13 and J is TRBJ1-1, with a tentative D call TRBD1 (5 bases). The V gene's germline CDR1 is PRHDT and CDR2 FYEKMQ (reference sequence). The CDR3 extends over 15 amino acids. V was shortened by 5 bases and J by 4 bases, with 17 bases between the two germline ends. CDR3 DNA sequence: TGTGCCAGCAGCCCGTGGAACGGGGGAGGCACTGAAGCTTTCTTT. Translated: CASSPWNGGGTEAFF.

The chain uses TRBV27 and TRBJ2-2, with D possibly matching TRBD1 (5 bases). Germline loops: CDR1 MNHEY, CDR2 SMNVEV (reference sequence). This CDR3 contains 15 residues. V lost 2 bases to trimming and J lost 5 bases, with 12 bases between them. This CDR3 reads CASSLEGPGTGELFF. CDR3 DNA: TGTGCCAGCAGTTTAGAAGGACCAGGGACCGGGGAGCTGTTTTTT.

The chain combines TRBV7-2 with TRBJ1-1; D is perhaps TRBD1 (5 bases). V dropped 4 bases and J dropped 0 bases, with 12 bases sitting between them. The length of the CDR3 is 15 residues. CDR1 and CDR2 from the germline V gene are SGHTA and FQGNSA. The CDR3 DNA reads as TGTGCCAGCAGCTCTTGGGGGGTAATGAACACTGAAGCTTTCTTT. Its translation is CASSSWGVMNTEAFF.

This clone was observed once. V and J are TRBV10-3 and TRBJ1-2; D gene unclear. Trimming took 3 bases from V and 0 from J, leaving 14 bases between them. The CDR3 runs 16 residues. Germline assignment: CDR1 ENHRY and CDR2 SYGVKD. The CDR3 region is CAISDPSLLANYGYTF. CDR3 DNA: TGTGCCATCAGTGACCCTTCCCTTTTAGCTAACTATGGCTACACCTTC.

This clone was detected ten times or more. V gene TRBV7-3 combines with J gene TRBJ2-3; a possible D gene is TRBD1 (6 bases). The CDR3 length is 14 residues. Germline CDR1 and CDR2: SGHTA and FQGTGA. The V end lost 4 bases, the J end lost 6 bases, and 14 bases lay between the germline ends. Here the CDR3 reads CASSSGGGLDTQYF. The DNA for the CDR3 is TGTGCCAGCAGCTCAGGTGGGGGCCTGGATACGCAGTATTTT.

In its sample, this clone was seen a few times. The chain links TRBV7-9 to TRBJ1-6, with TRBD1 identical over 10 bases. Germline values: CDR1 SEHNR, CDR2 FQNEAQ (reference sequence). This CDR3 spans 14 amino acids. The V and J ends lost 3 bases and 10 bases, in that order; junction bases with no gene match: 3. CDR3 in DNA: TGTGCCAGCAGCTTGACAGGGGGCGAATCACCCCTCCACTTT. Translation: CASSLTGGESPLHF.

The chain is built from TRBV30 and TRBJ2-3, with TRBD2 matching over 8 bases. The CDR3 sequence is 15 residues long. Trimming at V came to 0 bases and at J to 6 bases, leaving 8 bases not matched to a gene. Germline lookup yields CDR1 GTSNPN and CDR2 SVGIG (reference sequence). DNA for the CDR3: TGTGCCTGGAGTGTATTAGCGGGGCCCCTGGATACGCAGTATTTT. It yields the protein CAWSVLAGPLDTQYF. The full variable domain, in which reference TRBV30 and TRBJ2-3 provide the parts outside the CDR3, is SQTIHQWPATLVQPVGSPLSLECTVEGTSNPNLYWYRQAAGRGLQLLFYSVGIGQISSEVPQNLSASRPQDRQFILSSKKLLLSDSGFYLCAWSVLAGPLDTQYFGPGTRLTVL.

The genes are TRBV24-1 and TRBJ2-2; D may be TRBD1 (6 bases). CDR1 KGHDR and CDR2 SFDVKD come from the germline V gene. Trimming stripped 4 bases from V and 3 bases from J, with 14 bases between. The CDR3 length is 16 residues. The CDR3 loop is CATSEDSALDTGELFF. The CDR3 bases are TGTGCCACCAGTGAGGACAGCGCCCTTGACACCGGGGAGCTGTTTTTT.

This chain joins TRBV4-1 and TRBJ2-5; TRBD2 matches 12 bases. The V and J ends lost 2 bases and 4 bases, in that order; junction bases with no gene match: 5. Germline CDR1 and CDR2: MGHRA and YSYEKL. This CDR3 is 16 amino acids long. The CDR3: CASSQLAGGPAETQYF. CDR3 DNA sequence: TGCGCCAGCAGCCAACTAGCGGGGGGGCCTGCAGAGACCCAGTACTTC.